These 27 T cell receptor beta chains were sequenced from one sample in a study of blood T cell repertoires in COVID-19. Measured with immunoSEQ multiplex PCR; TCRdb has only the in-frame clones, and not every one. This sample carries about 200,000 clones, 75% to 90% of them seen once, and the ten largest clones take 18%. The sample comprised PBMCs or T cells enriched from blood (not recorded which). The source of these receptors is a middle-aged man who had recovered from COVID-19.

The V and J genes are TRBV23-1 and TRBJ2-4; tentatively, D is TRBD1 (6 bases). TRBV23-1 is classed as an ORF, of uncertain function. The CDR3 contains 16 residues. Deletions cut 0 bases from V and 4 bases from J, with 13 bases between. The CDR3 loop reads CASSQSRGTTKNIQYF. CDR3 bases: TGCGCCAGCAGTCAATCTAGAGGGACAACTAAAAACATTCAGTACTTC.

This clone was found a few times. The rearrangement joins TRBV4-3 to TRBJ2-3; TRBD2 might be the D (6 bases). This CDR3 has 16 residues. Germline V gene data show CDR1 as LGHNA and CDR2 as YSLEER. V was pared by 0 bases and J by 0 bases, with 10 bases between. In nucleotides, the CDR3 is TGCGCCAGCAGCCAAGAGGTAGCGGCTAGCACAGATACGCAGTATTTT. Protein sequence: CASSQEVAASTDTQYF.

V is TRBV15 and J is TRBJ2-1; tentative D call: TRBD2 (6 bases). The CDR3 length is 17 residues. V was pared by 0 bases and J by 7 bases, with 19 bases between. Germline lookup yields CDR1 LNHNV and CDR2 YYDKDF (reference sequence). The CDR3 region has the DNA TGTGCCACCAGCAGAGATTATGGGAGCGGGCTTTTGAATGAGCAGTTCTTC. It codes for CATSRDYGSGLLNEQFF.

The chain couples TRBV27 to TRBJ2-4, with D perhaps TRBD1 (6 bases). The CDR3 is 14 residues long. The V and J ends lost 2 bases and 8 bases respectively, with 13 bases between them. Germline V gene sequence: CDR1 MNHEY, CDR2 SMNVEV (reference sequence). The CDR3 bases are TGTGCCAGCAGTTTAATCAGGGGCTTGGACATTCAGTACTTC. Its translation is CASSLIRGLDIQYF.

CDR3 coding DNA: TGTGCCAGCAGTTTATCGATAACTAGCGTAACCTACGAGCAGTACTTC. It codes for CASSLSITSVTYEQYF. J is TRBJ2-7 and V is TRBV27, with TRBD2 identical over 7 bases. This CDR3 has 16 residues. Germline values: CDR1 MNHEY, CDR2 SMNVEV (reference sequence). After removal of 0 bases from V and 2 bases from J, the junction contained 7 bases not matched to a gene.

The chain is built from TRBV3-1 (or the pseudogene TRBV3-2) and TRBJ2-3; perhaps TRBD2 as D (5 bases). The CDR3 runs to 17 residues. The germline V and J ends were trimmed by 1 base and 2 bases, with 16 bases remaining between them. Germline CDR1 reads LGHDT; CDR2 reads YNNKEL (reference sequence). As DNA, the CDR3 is TGTGCCAGCAGCCAAGGAAGCGGTTTCCTGAACACAGATACGCAGTATTTT. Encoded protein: CASSQGSGFLNTDTQYF.

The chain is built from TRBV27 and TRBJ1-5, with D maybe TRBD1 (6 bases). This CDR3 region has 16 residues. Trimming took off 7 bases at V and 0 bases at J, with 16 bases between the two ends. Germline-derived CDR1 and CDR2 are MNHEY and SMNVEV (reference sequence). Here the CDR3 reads CASNGGHLYSNQPQHF. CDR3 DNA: TGTGCCAGCAATGGGGGACACCTCTATAGCAATCAGCCCCAGCATTTT.

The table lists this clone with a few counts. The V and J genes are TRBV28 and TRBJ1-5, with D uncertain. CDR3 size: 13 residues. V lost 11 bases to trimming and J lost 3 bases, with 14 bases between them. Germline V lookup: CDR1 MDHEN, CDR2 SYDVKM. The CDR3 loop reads CAAAGSNNQPQHF. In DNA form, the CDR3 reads TGTGCCGCCGCCGGGTCGAACAATCAGCCCCAGCATTTT.

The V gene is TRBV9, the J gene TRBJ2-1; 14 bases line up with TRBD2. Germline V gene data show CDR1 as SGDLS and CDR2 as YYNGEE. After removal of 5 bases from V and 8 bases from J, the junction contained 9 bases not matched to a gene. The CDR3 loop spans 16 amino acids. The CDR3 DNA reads TGTGCCAGCAGTGTTGGGACTAGCGGGAGAAAGGATGAGCAGTTCTTC. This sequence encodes CASSVGTSGRKDEQFF.

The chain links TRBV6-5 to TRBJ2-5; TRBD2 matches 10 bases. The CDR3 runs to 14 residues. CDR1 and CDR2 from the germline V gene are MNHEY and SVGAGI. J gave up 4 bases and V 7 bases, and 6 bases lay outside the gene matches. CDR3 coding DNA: TGTGCCAGCATTCCTAGCGGGAGCTTAGAGACCCAGTACTTC. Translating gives CASIPSGSLETQYF.

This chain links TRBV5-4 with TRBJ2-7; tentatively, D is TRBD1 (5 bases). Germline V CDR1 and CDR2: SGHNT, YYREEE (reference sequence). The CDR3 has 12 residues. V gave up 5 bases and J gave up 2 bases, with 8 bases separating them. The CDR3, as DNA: TGTGCCAGCAGTCAGGACACCTACGAGCAGTACTTC. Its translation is CASSQDTYEQYF.

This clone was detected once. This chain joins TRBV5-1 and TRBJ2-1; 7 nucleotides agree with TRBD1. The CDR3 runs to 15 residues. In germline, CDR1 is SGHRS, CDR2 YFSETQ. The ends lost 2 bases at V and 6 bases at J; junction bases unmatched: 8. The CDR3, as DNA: TGCGCCAGCAGCTTAGCCGGGACAGCAAGCAATGAGCAGTTCTTC. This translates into CASSLAGTASNEQFF.

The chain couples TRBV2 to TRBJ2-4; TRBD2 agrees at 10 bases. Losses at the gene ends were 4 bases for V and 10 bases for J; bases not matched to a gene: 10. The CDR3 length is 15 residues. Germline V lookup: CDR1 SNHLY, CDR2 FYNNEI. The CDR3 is CASSGASGSWVIQYF. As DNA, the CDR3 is TGTGCCAGCAGTGGGGCTAGCGGGAGTTGGGTGATTCAGTACTTC.

CDR3 sequence: CASSSDRGPYGYTF. CDR3 nucleotide sequence: TGTGCCAGCAGCTCCGACAGGGGGCCCTATGGCTACACCTTC. The genes are TRBV7-9 and TRBJ1-2, with 10 bases lining up with TRBD1. V was pared by 4 bases and J by 4 bases, with 3 bases of the junction left unmatched. CDR3 length equals 14 residues. Germline CDR1 is SEHNR and CDR2 is FQNEAQ (reference sequence).

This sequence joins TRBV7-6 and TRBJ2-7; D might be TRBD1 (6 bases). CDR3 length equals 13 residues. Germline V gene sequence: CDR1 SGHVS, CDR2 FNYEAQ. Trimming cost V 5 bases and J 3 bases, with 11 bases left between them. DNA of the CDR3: TGTGCCAGCAGCCTGGGACAAAACTACGAGCAGTACTTC. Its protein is CASSLGQNYEQYF.

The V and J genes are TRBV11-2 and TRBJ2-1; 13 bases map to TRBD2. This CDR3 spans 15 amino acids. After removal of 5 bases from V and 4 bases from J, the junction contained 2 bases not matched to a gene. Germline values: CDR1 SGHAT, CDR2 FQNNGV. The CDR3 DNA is TGTGCCAGCAGCACGGGACTAGCGGGATACAATGAGCAGTTCTTC. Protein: CASSTGLAGYNEQFF.

CDR3 DNA: TGTGCCAGCAGTTTAAGGAGGCAAGAGACCCAGTACTTC. This translates into CASSLRRQETQYF. The chain carries TRBV6-2 or TRBV6-3 and TRBJ2-5; perhaps TRBD2 as D (5 bases). Germline-derived CDR1 and CDR2 are MNHEY and SVGEGT. This CDR3 spans 13 amino acids. V was trimmed by 4 bases and J by 2 bases, leaving 8 bases between them.

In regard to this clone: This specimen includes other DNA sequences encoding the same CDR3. CDR3 sequence (DNA): TGTGCCAGCAGCCAAACAGAGAACTATGGCTACACCTTC. It specifies CASSQTENYGYTF. This sequence joins TRBV3-1 (or the pseudogene TRBV3-2) and TRBJ1-2; D gene unclear. V was shortened by 2 bases and J by 2 bases, with 6 bases between the two germline ends. The CDR3 spans 13 residues. The germline CDR1 and CDR2 sequences are LGHDT and YNNKEL (reference sequence).

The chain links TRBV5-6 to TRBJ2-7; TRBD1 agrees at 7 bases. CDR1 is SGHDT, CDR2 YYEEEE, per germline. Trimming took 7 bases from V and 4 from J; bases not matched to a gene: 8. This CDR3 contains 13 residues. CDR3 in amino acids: CASLETGKYEQYF. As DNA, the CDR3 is TGTGCCAGCTTGGAGACAGGGAAGTACGAGCAGTACTTC.

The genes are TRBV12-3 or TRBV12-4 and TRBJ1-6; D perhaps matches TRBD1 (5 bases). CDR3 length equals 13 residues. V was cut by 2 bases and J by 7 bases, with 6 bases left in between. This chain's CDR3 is CASSLQGNSPLHF. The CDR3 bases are TGTGCCAGCAGTTTACAGGGAAATTCACCCCTCCACTTT.

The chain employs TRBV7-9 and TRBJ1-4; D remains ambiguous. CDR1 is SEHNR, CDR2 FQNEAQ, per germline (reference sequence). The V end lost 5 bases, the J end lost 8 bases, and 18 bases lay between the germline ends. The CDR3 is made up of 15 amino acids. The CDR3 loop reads CASSPPKGRGEKLFF. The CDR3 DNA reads TGTGCCAGCAGCCCTCCTAAGGGCCGAGGGGAAAAACTGTTTTTT. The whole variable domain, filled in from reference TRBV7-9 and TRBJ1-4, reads DTGVSQNPRHKITKRGQNVTFRCDPISEHNRLYWYRQTLGQGPEFLTYFQNEAQLEKSRLLSDRFSAERPKGSFSTLEIQRTEQGDSAMYLCASSPPKGRGEKLFFGSGTQLSVL.

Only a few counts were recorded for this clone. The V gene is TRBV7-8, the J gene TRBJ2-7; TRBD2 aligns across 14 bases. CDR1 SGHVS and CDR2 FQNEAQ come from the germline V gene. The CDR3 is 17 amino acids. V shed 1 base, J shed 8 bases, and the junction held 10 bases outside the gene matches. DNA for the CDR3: TGTGCCAGCAGCTTAGTCACGTCGGGACTAGCGGGAGTAAAGCAGTACTTC. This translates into CASSLVTSGLAGVKQYF.

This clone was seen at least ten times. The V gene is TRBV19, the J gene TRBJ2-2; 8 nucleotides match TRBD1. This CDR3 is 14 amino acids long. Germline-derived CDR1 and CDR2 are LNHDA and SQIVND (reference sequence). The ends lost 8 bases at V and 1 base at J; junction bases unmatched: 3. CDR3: CASRRGRNTGELFF. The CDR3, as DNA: TGTGCCAGTCGCAGGGGGCGGAACACCGGGGAGCTGTTTTTT.

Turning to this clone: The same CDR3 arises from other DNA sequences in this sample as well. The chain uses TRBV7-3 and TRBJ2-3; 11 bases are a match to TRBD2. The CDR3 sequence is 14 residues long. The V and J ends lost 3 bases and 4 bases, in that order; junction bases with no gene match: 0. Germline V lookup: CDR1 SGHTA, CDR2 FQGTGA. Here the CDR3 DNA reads TGTGCCAGCAGCTTGGGACTAGCGGCAGATACGCAGTATTTT. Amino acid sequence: CASSLGLAADTQYF. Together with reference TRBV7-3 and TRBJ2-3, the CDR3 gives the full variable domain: GAGVSQTPSNKVTEKGKYVELRCDPISGHTALYWYRQSLGQGPEFLIYFQGTGAADDSGLPNDRFFAVRPEGSVSTLKIQRTERGDSAVYLCASSLGLAADTQYFGPGTRLTVL.

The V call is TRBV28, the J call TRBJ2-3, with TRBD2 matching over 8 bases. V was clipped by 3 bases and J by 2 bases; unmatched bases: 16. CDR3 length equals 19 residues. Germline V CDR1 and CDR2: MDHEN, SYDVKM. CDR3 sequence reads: CASSFPTGLVPTHTDTQYF. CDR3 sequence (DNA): TGTGCCAGCAGTTTTCCCACGGGACTAGTCCCCACACACACAGATACGCAGTATTTT.

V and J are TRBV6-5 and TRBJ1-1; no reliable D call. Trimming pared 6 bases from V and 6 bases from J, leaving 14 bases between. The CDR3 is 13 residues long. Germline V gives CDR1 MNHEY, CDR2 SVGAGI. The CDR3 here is CASSALGSAEAFF. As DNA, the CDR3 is TGTGCCAGCAGCGCCCTGGGTAGCGCTGAAGCTTTCTTT.

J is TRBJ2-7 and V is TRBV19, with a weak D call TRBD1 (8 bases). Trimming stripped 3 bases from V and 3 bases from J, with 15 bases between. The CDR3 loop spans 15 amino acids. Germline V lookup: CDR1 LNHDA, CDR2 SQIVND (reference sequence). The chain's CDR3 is CASSILTGGDYEQYF. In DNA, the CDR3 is TGTGCCAGTAGTATCCTAACAGGGGGGGACTACGAGCAGTACTTC.